This T cell receptor (beta chain) originates from a study of blood T cell repertoires in COVID-19. Profiled with immunoSEQ multiplex PCR; TCRdb holds only in-frame clones, not every one. The sample holds 140,000 or so clones, 81% seen once. This CDR3 has 14 residues. V shed 0 bases and J 2 bases; nucleotides not matched to a gene: 1. Germline V lookup: CDR1 LNHNV, CDR2 YYDKDF (reference sequence). The chain combines TRBV15 with TRBJ2-7; 7 bases line up with TRBD2. Sequenced input: peripheral blood. The TCR sequence derives from a human donor in a cohort sampled during active COVID-19. Here the CDR3 reads CATSRETSAYEQYF. The CDR3 nucleotides are TGTGCCACCAGCAGAGAAACTAGCGCCTACGAGCAGTACTTC.